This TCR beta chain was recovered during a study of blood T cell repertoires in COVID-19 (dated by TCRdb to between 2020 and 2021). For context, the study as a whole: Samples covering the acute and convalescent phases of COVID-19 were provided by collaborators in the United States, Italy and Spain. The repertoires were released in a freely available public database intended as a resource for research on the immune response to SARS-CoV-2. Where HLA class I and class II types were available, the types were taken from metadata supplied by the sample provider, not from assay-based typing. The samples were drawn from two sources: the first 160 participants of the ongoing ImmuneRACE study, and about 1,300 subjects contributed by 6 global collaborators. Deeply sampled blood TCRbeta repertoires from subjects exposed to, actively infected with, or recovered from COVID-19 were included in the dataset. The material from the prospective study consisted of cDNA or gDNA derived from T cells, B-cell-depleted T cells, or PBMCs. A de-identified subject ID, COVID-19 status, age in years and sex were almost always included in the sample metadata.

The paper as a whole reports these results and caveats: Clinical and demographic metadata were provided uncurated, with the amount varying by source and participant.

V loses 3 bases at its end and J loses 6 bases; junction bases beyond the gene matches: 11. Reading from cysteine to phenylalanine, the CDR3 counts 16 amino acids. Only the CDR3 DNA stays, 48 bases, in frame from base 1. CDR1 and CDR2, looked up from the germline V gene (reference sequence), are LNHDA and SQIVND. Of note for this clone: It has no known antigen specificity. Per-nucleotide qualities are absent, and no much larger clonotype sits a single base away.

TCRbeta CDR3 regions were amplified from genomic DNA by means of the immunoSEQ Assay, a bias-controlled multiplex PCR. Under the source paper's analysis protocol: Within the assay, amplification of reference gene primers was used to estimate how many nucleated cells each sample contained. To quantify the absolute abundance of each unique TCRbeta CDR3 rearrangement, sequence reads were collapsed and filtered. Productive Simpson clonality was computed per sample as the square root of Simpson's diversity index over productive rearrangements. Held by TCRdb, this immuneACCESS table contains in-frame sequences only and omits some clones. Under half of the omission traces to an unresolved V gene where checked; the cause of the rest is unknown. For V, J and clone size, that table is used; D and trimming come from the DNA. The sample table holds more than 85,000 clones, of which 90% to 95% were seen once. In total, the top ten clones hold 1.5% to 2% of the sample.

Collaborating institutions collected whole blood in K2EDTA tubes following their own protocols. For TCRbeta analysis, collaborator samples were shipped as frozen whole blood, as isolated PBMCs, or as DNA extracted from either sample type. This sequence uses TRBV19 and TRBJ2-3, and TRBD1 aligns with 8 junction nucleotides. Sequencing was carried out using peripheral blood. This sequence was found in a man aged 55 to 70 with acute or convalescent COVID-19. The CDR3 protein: CASSILGSGGRDTQYF. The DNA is TGTGCCAGTAGTATCTTGGGTTCAGGGGGCAGGGATACGCAGTATTTT.